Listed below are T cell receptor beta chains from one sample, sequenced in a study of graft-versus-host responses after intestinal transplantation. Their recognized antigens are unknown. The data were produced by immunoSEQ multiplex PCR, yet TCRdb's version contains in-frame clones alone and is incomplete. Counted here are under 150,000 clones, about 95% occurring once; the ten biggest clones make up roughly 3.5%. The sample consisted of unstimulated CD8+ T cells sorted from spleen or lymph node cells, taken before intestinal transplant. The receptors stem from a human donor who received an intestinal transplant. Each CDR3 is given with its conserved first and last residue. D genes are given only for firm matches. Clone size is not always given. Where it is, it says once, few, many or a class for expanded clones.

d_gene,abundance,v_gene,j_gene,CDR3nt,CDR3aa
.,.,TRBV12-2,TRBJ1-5,TGTGCAAGTCGCTTAGAAGGGGTCAGGGGGCTGCGCAATCAGCCCCAGCATTTT,CASRLEGVRGLRNQPQHF
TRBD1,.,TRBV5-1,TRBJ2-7,TGCGCCAGCAGCCCCCGACCGACAGGGACCTCCTACGAGCAGTACTTC,CASSPRPTGTSYEQYF
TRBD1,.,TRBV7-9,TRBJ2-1,TGTGCCATCAACATTCCCGGGACAGGGGGCGAAGAGCAGTTCTTC,CAINIPGTGGEEQFF
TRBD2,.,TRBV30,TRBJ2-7,TGTGCCTGGAGTGTCGCCCTGACTAGCGGGAGGGTAGAGCAGTACTTC,CAWSVALTSGRVEQYF
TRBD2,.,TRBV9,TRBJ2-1,TGTGCCAGCAGCGTATCCGGGAGGGATGAGCAGTTCTTC,CASSVSGRDEQFF
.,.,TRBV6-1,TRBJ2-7,TGTGCCAGCAGGCACACCCTTCTAGTGCGTTACGAGCAGTACTTC,CASRHTLLVRYEQYF
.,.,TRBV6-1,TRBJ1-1,TGTGCCAGCAGTGAAAAGGGACATCTGAACACTGAAGCTTTCTTT,CASSEKGHLNTEAFF
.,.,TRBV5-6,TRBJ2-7,TGTGCCAGCAGCTTGGAGGGCGTTTACGAGCAGTACTTC,CASSLEGVYEQYF
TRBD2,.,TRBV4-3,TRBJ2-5,TGCGCCAGCAGCCTAACGACTAGCTTCCAAGAGACCCAGTACTTC,CASSLTTSFQETQYF
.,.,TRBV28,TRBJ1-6,TGTGCCAGCAGTTCTCTAATCGAACCCCGGGACACGACTAATTCACCCCTCCACTTT,CASSSLIEPRDTTNSPLHF
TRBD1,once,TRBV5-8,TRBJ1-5,TGTGCCAGCAGGGGTTGGGGGGGACAGATTCATCAGCCCCAGCATTTT,CASRGWGGQIHQPQHF
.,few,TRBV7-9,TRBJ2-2,TGTGCCAGCAGCCACCAACCCCGGAGTAACGGGGAGCTGTTTTTT,CASSHQPRSNGELFF
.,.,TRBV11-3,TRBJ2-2,TGTGCCAGCAGCTTGGACAGAGCGAACACCGGGGAGCTGTTTTTT,CASSLDRANTGELFF
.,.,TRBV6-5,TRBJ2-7,TGTGCCAGCAGTGAATTGGGGGGGCAGTACTTC,CASSELGGQYF
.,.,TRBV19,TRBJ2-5,TGTGCCAGTAGTATCGGGAGCAATCAAGAGACCCAGTACTTC,CASSIGSNQETQYF
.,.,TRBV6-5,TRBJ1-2,TGTGCCAGCAGTTACCTAAAAAGGGGTGCCGTCCAGGGCTACACCTTC,CASSYLKRGAVQGYTF
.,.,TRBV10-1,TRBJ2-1,TGCGCCAGCAGTGAGAGGACGAATGAGCAGTTCTTC,CASSERTNEQFF
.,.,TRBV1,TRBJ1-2,TGCACCAGCAGCCAAAGACCGGGACGGGGGAACTATGGCTACACCTTC,CTSSQRPGRGNYGYTF
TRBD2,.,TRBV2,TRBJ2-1,TGTGCCAGCAGTGAAGCTTGGACTAGCGGGAGAACAGTTAATGAGCAGTTCTTC,CASSEAWTSGRTVNEQFF
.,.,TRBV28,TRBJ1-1,TGTGCCAGCAGTTTATCTGTCATGAACACTGAAGCTTTCTTT,CASSLSVMNTEAFF